The 14 T cell receptor beta chains below were found in one sample sequenced in a study of Graves' ophthalmopathy and Graves' hyperthyroidism. Amplification targeted the TCR beta CDR3 regions, with RNA transcripts as the source material. HTBI primers were used in a first-round RT-PCR, which preceded a second-round multiplex PCR. TCRdb reanalysed the multiplex PCR reads using MiXCR and keeps one entry per CDR3 protein. This sample has under 350,000 distinct CDR3 sequences, with under 20% found just once. Source material: peripheral blood. These receptors were taken from an adult man with Graves' ophthalmopathy.

This clonotype was recorded at least ten times. The gene calls are TRBV10-2 and TRBJ2-1; weak D call: TRBD2 (6 bases). CDR1 and CDR2 from the germline V gene are WSHSY and SAAADI. V was pared by 0 bases and J by 5 bases, with 8 bases between. CDR3 length: 14 amino acids. CDR3 bases: TGCGCCAGCAGTGAGTCTAGCGGCGACAATGAGCAGTTCTTC. Translation gives CASSESSGDNEQFF.

This clonotype occurred many times. The J gene is TRBJ2-7, the V gene TRBV7-2, with D possibly TRBD2 on 5 matching bases. V gave up 5 bases and J gave up 5 bases, with 19 bases separating them. From germline, CDR1 is SGHTA and CDR2 FQGNSA. The length of the CDR3 is 15 residues. The CDR3 loop reads CASSLNGRGLNEQYF. In nucleotides, the CDR3 is TGTGCCAGCAGCCTGAATGGTCGGGGATTGAACGAGCAGTACTTC.

Many counts were recorded for this clonotype. The chain employs TRBV5-1 and TRBJ2-3; a possible D gene is TRBD2 (5 bases). V shed 4 bases and J shed 3 bases, with 12 bases lying between them. This CDR3 is built from 14 residues. In germline, CDR1 is SGHRS, CDR2 YFSETQ. The CDR3 reads CASSPRRVTDTQYF. The CDR3, as DNA: TGCGCCAGCAGCCCGCGGCGGGTTACAGATACGCAGTATTTT.

This clonotype was recorded at least ten times. V gene TRBV29-1 combines with J gene TRBJ2-7, with a weak D call TRBD1 (6 bases). This CDR3 contains 13 residues. The germline V gene has CDR1 SQVTM and CDR2 ANQGSEA. V dropped 5 bases and J dropped 3 bases, with 14 bases sitting between them. As DNA, the CDR3 is TGCAGCGTTATTTTCGGGACAAGCTACGAGCAGTACTTC. This gives the protein CSVIFGTSYEQYF.

The rearrangement uses TRBV4-3 and TRBJ2-7; a weak D match, TRBD1 (5 bases). The V gene lost 0 bases and the J gene lost 5 bases, with 8 bases spanning the gap. CDR3 length: 13 residues. CDR1 is LGHNA and CDR2 is YSLEER in the germline V gene. CDR3 bases: TGCGCCAGCAGCCAAGATTTAGGGGACGAGCAGTACTTC. This codes for CASSQDLGDEQYF.

This clonotype was detected ten times or more. The CDR3 bases are TGCGCCAGCAGCGGGCAGGAGTCCTATGGCTACACCTTC. It encodes CASSGQESYGYTF. V gene TRBV5-1 combines with J gene TRBJ1-2; D not resolved. CDR1 and CDR2 from the germline V gene are SGHRS and YFSETQ. Deletions cut 4 bases from V and 4 bases from J, with 11 bases between. The CDR3 spans 13 residues.

This clonotype was seen ten or more times. J is TRBJ2-5 and V is TRBV4-2; unclear D gene. Per the germline V gene, CDR1 is LGHNA and CDR2 is YNFKEQ. Trimming removed 0 bases at V and 1 base at J, with 12 bases between. The CDR3 runs to 16 residues. CDR3 residues: CASSQDGGVPQETQYF. In DNA, the CDR3 is TGTGCCAGCAGCCAAGATGGTGGGGTCCCCCAAGAGACCCAGTACTTC.

The chain links TRBV28 to TRBJ2-7; D is unclear. CDR3 size: 15 residues. Germline CDR1 and CDR2: MDHEN and SYDVKM. Deletions cut 6 bases from V and 2 bases from J, with 17 bases between. CDR3 DNA sequence: TGTGCCAGCAGCCCTGGGCTCGGTAGGCCCTACGAGCAGTACTTC. It is translated as CASSPGLGRPYEQYF.

This clonotype appeared many times. The chain has TRBV19 and TRBJ1-5, with D possibly TRBD1 on 5 matching bases. Trimming cost V 11 bases and J 2 bases, with 13 bases left between them. The CDR3 loop spans 13 amino acids. CDR1 and CDR2 from the germline V gene are LNHDA and SQIVND (reference sequence). The CDR3 reads CAVEPGRNQPQHF. The CDR3 DNA reads as TGTGCCGTAGAGCCAGGGCGCAATCAGCCCCAGCATTTT.

V is TRBV6-1 and J is TRBJ2-2; no reliable D call. Germline assignment: CDR1 MNHNS and CDR2 SASEGT. The CDR3 consists of 14 residues. V gave up 6 bases and J gave up 0 bases, with 8 bases separating them. The CDR3 sequence: CASRWAPNTGELFF. The DNA of the CDR3 is TGTGCCAGCAGATGGGCCCCGAACACCGGGGAGCTGTTTTTT.

At least ten counts were recorded for this clonotype. The J gene is TRBJ2-2, the V gene TRBV6-1, with 7 bases identical to TRBD1. The J segment lost 1 base and the V segment lost 6 bases, leaving 5 bases of the junction unmatched. This CDR3 has 15 residues. The germline CDR1 and CDR2 sequences are MNHNS and SASEGT. CDR3 amino acids: CASRTGSVNTGELFF. CDR3 coding DNA: TGTGCCAGCAGGACAGGGAGCGTGAACACCGGGGAGCTGTTTTTT.

At least ten counts were recorded for this clonotype. The V call is TRBV5-1, the J call TRBJ1-6, with TRBD1 matching 8 bases. Trimming removed 4 bases from V and 9 bases from J; junction bases left unmatched: 9. Per the germline V gene, CDR1 is SGHRS and CDR2 is YFSETQ. The CDR3 consists of 15 residues. The CDR3: CASSTDRVGSSPLHF. The CDR3 DNA follows: TGCGCCAGCAGCACGGACAGGGTGGGGTCTTCACCCCTCCACTTT.

This clonotype has at least ten counts. The CDR3 is CAISNRDAAEAFF. The CDR3 coding sequence is TGTGCCATCAGTAACAGGGATGCCGCTGAAGCTTTCTTT. V gene TRBV10-3 combines with J gene TRBJ1-1; D possibly corresponds to TRBD1 (6 bases). The CDR3 consists of 13 residues. V was cut by 5 bases and J by 6 bases, with 13 bases left in between. The germline V gene encodes CDR1 ENHRY and CDR2 SYGVKD.

This clonotype came up many times. The rearrangement joins TRBV6-5 to TRBJ1-1, with D unclear. V lost 6 bases, J lost 7 bases, and 15 bases lay in between. From germline, CDR1 is MNHEY and CDR2 SVGAGI. The CDR3 contains 13 residues. The CDR3 loop reads CASSRVRDSEAFF. The CDR3 DNA reads TGTGCCAGCAGCCGAGTGAGGGATAGTGAAGCTTTCTTT.